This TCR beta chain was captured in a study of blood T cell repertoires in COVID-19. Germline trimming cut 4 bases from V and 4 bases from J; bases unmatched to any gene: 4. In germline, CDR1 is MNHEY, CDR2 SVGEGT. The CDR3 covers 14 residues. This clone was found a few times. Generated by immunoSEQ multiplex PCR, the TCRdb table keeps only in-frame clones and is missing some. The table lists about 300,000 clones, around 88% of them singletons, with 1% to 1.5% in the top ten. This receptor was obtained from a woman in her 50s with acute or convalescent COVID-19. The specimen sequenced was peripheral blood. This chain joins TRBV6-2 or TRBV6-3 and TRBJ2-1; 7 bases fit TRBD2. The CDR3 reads CASSSPSGYNEQFF. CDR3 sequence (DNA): TGTGCCAGCAGTTCACCTAGCGGTTACAATGAGCAGTTCTTC.